The sequence of this TCR beta chain was determined in a study of regulatory T cells in long-lasting Graves disease. Regarding the study as a whole: Persistent disease exhibited a predilection for TRBV28, TRBJ1-2 and TRBJ2-5.

Library construction for TCR beta used iRepertoire HTBI primers and Arm-PCR of CDR3 regions. TCRdb called the multiplex PCR reads again in MiXCR, with one record for every CDR3 protein. The sample shows 500,000 or so distinct CDR3 sequences, around 16% of them seen only once. Germline values: CDR1 MGHRA, CDR2 YSYEKL. The CDR3 loop spans 16 amino acids. With 0 bases removed from V and 5 bases from J, the gap between germline ends came to 13 bases. This clonotype was seen a few times. The antigen remains undetermined. The time point was: newly diagnosed GD, antithyroid drugs for less than 3 months. Construction of the TCR library relied on RNA isolated from PBMCs. A volume of about 9.9 milliliters of peripheral blood was collected in EDTA tubes. These data were likewise used in another study, on T cells in Graves' hyperthyroidism and ophthalmopathy. That paper adds: HTBI primers drove first-round RT-PCR of the TCR CDR3. Most expanded thyroid clonotypes above 0.001 also appeared in blood.

The material sequenced was peripheral blood mononuclear cells (PBMCs), taken at new diagnosis, from a patient treated with antithyroid drugs. This receptor was obtained from a man in his forties with Graves disease. The V and J genes are TRBV4-1 and TRBJ2-2; D is ambiguous. The CDR3 region has the DNA TGCGCCAGCAGCCAAGAAAGGGTTGATGGTACCGGGGAGCTGTTTTTT. The encoded protein is CASSQERVDGTGELFF.